This T cell receptor beta chain stems from a study of blood T cell repertoires in COVID-19. V was trimmed by 5 bases and J by 2 bases, leaving 9 bases between them. This CDR3 contains 13 residues. The germline gives CDR1 LNHDA, CDR2 SQIVND (reference sequence). This clone has only one observation. Clones were read by immunoSEQ multiplex PCR, and TCRdb kept only the in-frame ones, dropping some. Among approximately 180,000 clones listed, over 75% were seen once. Sequenced sample: peripheral blood. The rearrangement links TRBV19 to TRBJ1-1; no clear D. This receptor was taken from a person aged 65 to 85 with COVID-19, enrolled during active disease. CDR3 residues: CASSFFPNTEAFF. CDR3 DNA sequence: TGTGCCAGTAGTTTTTTCCCTAACACTGAAGCTTTCTTT.